Below are 26 T cell receptor beta chains sequenced from a single sample in a study of shared clonotypes between healthy human individuals. Data came from immunoSEQ multiplex PCR; TCRdb stores just in-frame clones and leaves some out. The repertoire consists of nearly 1,000,000 clones, with 70% to 85% occurring once and the leading ten covering about 1.5%. The sequencing input was memory CD4+ T cells sorted from blood. Documented subset: CD45RA-negative fraction. The receptors stem from a man between 18 and 35 years old in good health.

The chain employs TRBV28 and TRBJ1-1, with D uncertain. Per the germline V gene, CDR1 is MDHEN and CDR2 is SYDVKM. Trimming removed 4 bases at V and 4 bases at J, with 19 bases between. CDR3 length: 16 residues. CDR3 sequence (DNA): TGTGCCAGCAGTTCAGCCTCGGGGAGGGTTACCACTGAAGCTTTCTTT. Encoded protein: CASSSASGRVTTEAFF.

The chain has TRBV2 and TRBJ2-5; a possible D gene is TRBD2 (5 bases). CDR1 is SNHLY and CDR2 is FYNNEI in the germline V gene. V dropped 2 bases and J dropped 7 bases, with 5 bases sitting between them. The CDR3 is 11 residues long. The CDR3 spells CASSESGTQYF. For the CDR3, the DNA is TGTGCCAGCAGTGAAAGCGGGACCCAGTACTTC.

The genes are TRBV19 and TRBJ1-1; 8 nucleotides line up with TRBD1. CDR3 length: 15 residues. With V trimmed by 7 bases and J by 5 bases, 12 bases remained unmatched. Germline V lookup: CDR1 LNHDA, CDR2 SQIVND (reference sequence). CDR3 in amino acids: CASTSSGTGSTEAFF. The CDR3 DNA follows: TGTGCCAGTACCTCTTCCGGGACAGGCTCAACTGAAGCTTTCTTT.

The sample holds a few counts of this clone. This specimen includes other DNA sequences encoding the same CDR3. The chain recombines TRBV20-1 with TRBJ2-3; D is uncertain. The CDR3 is 10 amino acids. The germline V gene encodes CDR1 DFQATT and CDR2 SNEGSKA (reference sequence). The V gene lost 5 bases and the J gene lost 2 bases, with 2 bases spanning the gap. DNA of the CDR3: TGCAGTGCTTCCACAGATACGCAGTATTTT. Translated, it gives CSASTDTQYF.

The chain uses TRBV12-2 and TRBJ2-7; TRBD2 is taken as the D call from the table, unchecked against the DNA. TRBV12-2 is an annotated pseudogene. The CDR3 totals 17 residues. The CDR3 region has the DNA TGTGCAAGTCGCTTAGCGCTTCTAGCGGGAGTTTGGTACGAGCAGTACTTC. Translation: CASRLALLAGVWYEQYF.

The chain joins TRBV5-4 to TRBJ1-2; tentative D call: TRBD1 (6 bases). The germline CDR1 and CDR2 sequences are SGHNT and YYREEE (reference sequence). CDR3 size: 14 residues. V was cut by 0 bases and J by 5 bases, with 11 bases left in between. The CDR3 sequence is CASSLGTERYGYTF. The DNA of the CDR3 is TGTGCCAGCAGCTTGGGGACAGAGAGATATGGCTACACCTTC. The whole variable domain, remainder taken from reference TRBV5-4 and TRBJ1-2, is ETGVTQSPTHLIKTRGQQVTLRCSSQSGHNTVSWYQQALGQGPQFIFQYYREEENGRGNFPPRFSGLQFPNYSSELNVNALELDDSALYLCASSLGTERYGYTFGSGTRLTVV.

The chain carries TRBV7-3 and TRBJ2-3; 8 nucleotides agree with TRBD2. Germline V gene lookup returns CDR1 SGHTA and CDR2 FQGTGA. CDR3 length: 15 residues. The V gene end was trimmed by 2 bases and the J gene end by 3 bases; junction bases not matched to a gene: 4. The DNA of the CDR3 is TGTGCCAGCAGCTTAGGCGCGGGGGGAACAGATACGCAGTATTTT. Residues: CASSLGAGGTDTQYF.

The rearrangement links TRBV2 to TRBJ1-4, with 9 bases identical to TRBD1. The germline CDR1 and CDR2 sequences are SNHLY and FYNNEI. The CDR3 has 15 residues. V dropped 5 bases and J dropped 8; count of bases not matched to a gene: 9. The CDR3 bases are TGTGCCAGCAGTCGGGAGGAGGGGACAGGGGAAAAACTGTTTTTT. Translation gives CASSREEGTGEKLFF.

The chain carries TRBV7-8 and TRBJ2-7; D ambiguous. Deletions cut 6 bases from V and 5 bases from J, with 17 bases between. Germline V gene sequence: CDR1 SGHVS, CDR2 FQNEAQ. This CDR3 is built from 14 residues. CDR3 loop: CASSKGPSRNEQYF. The CDR3, as DNA: TGTGCCAGCAGTAAAGGACCTTCTCGTAACGAGCAGTACTTC. Looking up the rest from reference TRBV7-8 and TRBJ2-7 gives the full variable domain: GAGVSQSPRYKVAKRGQDVALRCDPISGHVSLFWYQQALGQGPEFLTYFQNEAQLDKSGLPSDRFFAERPEGSVSTLKIQRTQQEDSAVYLCASSKGPSRNEQYFGPGTRLTVT.

This clone was detected once. The rearrangement uses TRBV2 and TRBJ1-5, with unresolved D. This CDR3 has 13 amino acids. Trimming shortened V by 6 bases and J by 5 bases, and 11 bases separated the two germline ends. CDR1 and CDR2 from the germline V gene are SNHLY and FYNNEI. CDR3 nucleotides: TGTGCCAGCAGGGGAGGGAATTATCAGCCCCAGCATTTT. Its translation is CASRGGNYQPQHF.

In regard to this clone: A single base separates this from a much larger clone, so it may be a read error. This rearrangement joins TRBV28 to TRBJ2-3, with a tentative D call TRBD2 (5 bases). Trimming left V 4 bases short and J 6 bases short, with 5 bases between. CDR1 is MDHEN and CDR2 is SYDVKM in the germline V gene. The CDR3 has 11 residues. CDR3 sequence reads: CASSWEDTQYF. CDR3 coding DNA: TGTGCCAGCAGTTGGGAGGATACGCAGTATTTT.

The chain links TRBV6-5 to TRBJ1-1; weak D call: TRBD1 (6 bases). Per the germline V gene, CDR1 is MNHEY and CDR2 is SVGAGI. The CDR3 loop spans 12 amino acids. Trimming left V 4 bases short and J 10 bases short, with 13 bases between. The CDR3 coding sequence is TGTGCCAGCAGTTCAGGGGACCGGGGAGCTTTCTTT. As protein: CASSSGDRGAFF.

This clone was seen just once. This chain joins TRBV5-1 and TRBJ2-2, with 8 bases lining up with TRBD1. Germline trimming cut 4 bases from V and 0 bases from J; bases unmatched to any gene: 11. CDR1 and CDR2 from the germline V gene are SGHRS and YFSETQ. CDR3 size: 18 residues. The CDR3, as DNA: TGCGCCAGCAGCGACGGGCTCCCGGGACAGGCGAACACCGGGGAGCTGTTTTTT. Its translation is CASSDGLPGQANTGELFF.

The chain couples TRBV14 to TRBJ1-6; the D is unclear. In germline, CDR1 is SGHDN, CDR2 FVKESK. The ends were cut back, 4 bases at V and 9 bases at J, with 16 bases in the middle. The CDR3 totals 15 residues. The CDR3 reads CASSRETPIGSPLHF. CDR3 nucleotide sequence: TGTGCCAGCAGCCGGGAGACTCCCATAGGTTCACCCCTCCACTTT.

The rearrangement links TRBV5-1 to TRBJ2-7, with 8 bases that match TRBD1. Trimming removed 3 bases from V and 2 bases from J; junction bases left unmatched: 7. Germline-derived CDR1 and CDR2 are SGHRS and YFSETQ. CDR3 length: 15 amino acids. Written as DNA, the CDR3 is TGCGCCAGCAGCTACGGACAGGGTGTGACCTACGAGCAGTACTTC. Residues: CASSYGQGVTYEQYF.

The chain couples TRBV10-3 to TRBJ1-1; a possible D gene is TRBD1 (6 bases). Deletions cut 6 bases from V and 0 bases from J, with 23 bases between. This CDR3 contains 18 residues. Germline V gene data show CDR1 as ENHRY and CDR2 as SYGVKD. The CDR3 loop is CAISNVNTKGGMNTEAFF. As DNA, the CDR3 is TGTGCCATCAGCAACGTAAATACGAAAGGGGGTATGAACACTGAAGCTTTCTTT.

The rearrangement joins TRBV5-4 to TRBJ1-2; D is unclear. V was pared by 4 bases and J by 8 bases, with 27 bases between. The length of the CDR3 is 17 residues. The germline gives CDR1 SGHNT, CDR2 YYREEE (reference sequence). The CDR3 coding sequence is TGTGCCAGCAGCCAAGATCTATCGGGATCCAACCAGAGAGGCTACACCTTC. This sequence encodes CASSQDLSGSNQRGYTF.

V and J are TRBV6-5 and TRBJ2-3; 7 nucleotides agree with TRBD2. Trimming cost V 8 bases and J 3 bases; bases outside gene matches: 2. The germline gives CDR1 MNHEY, CDR2 SVGAGI. The length of the CDR3 is 12 residues. The CDR3: CASGGGTDTQYF. The CDR3 DNA reads TGTGCCAGCGGCGGGGGAACAGATACGCAGTATTTT.

This rearrangement joins TRBV7-2 to TRBJ1-5; 8 bases line up with TRBD1. This CDR3 spans 14 amino acids. The V segment lost 4 bases and the J segment 4 bases; nucleotides outside the gene matches: 3. CDR1 is SGHTA and CDR2 is FQGNSA in the germline V gene. The CDR3 reads CASSSRDRNQPQHF. DNA for the CDR3: TGTGCCAGCAGCTCCCGGGACAGGAATCAGCCCCAGCATTTT.

The chain employs TRBV18 and TRBJ2-7, with D perhaps assigned TRBD1 or TRBD2 (5 bases each). V lost 3 bases and J 6 bases, leaving 9 bases between the germline ends. The CDR3 has 12 amino acids. Germline V gene lookup returns CDR1 KGHSH and CDR2 LQKENI. The CDR3 spells CASSPTGAEQYF. In DNA form, the CDR3 reads TGTGCCAGCTCACCGACCGGGGCCGAGCAGTACTTC.

In DNA form, the CDR3 reads TGTGCCAGCAGCCGCCGGGACCCCGAAACCTATAATTCACCCCTCCACTTT. Its translation is CASSRRDPETYNSPLHF. The rearrangement uses TRBV27 and TRBJ1-6, with D possibly being TRBD1 (5 bases). CDR1 is MNHEY, CDR2 SMNVEV, per germline (reference sequence). The V end lost 6 bases, the J end lost 2 bases, and 17 bases lay between the germline ends. This CDR3 spans 17 amino acids.

This clone showed up just a few times. The V and J genes are TRBV4-2 and TRBJ1-6; D not resolved. The ends were cut back, 1 base at V and 2 bases at J, with 3 bases in the middle. This CDR3 region has 14 residues. Germline values: CDR1 LGHNA, CDR2 YNFKEQ. CDR3 sequence reads: CASSQGAYNSPLHF. The CDR3 bases are TGTGCCAGCAGCCAAGGGGCCTATAATTCACCCCTCCACTTT.

The chain links TRBV5-1 to TRBJ2-7; no reliable D call. V was shortened by 0 bases and J by 6 bases, with 10 bases between the two germline ends. The CDR3 runs to 13 residues. Germline V gene sequence: CDR1 SGHRS, CDR2 YFSETQ. The CDR3 loop reads CASSLVLVSEQYF. Here the CDR3 DNA reads TGCGCCAGCAGCTTGGTTCTGGTTAGCGAGCAGTACTTC.

This clone appeared many times. V usage is TRBV10-3 and J usage is TRBJ2-1; 10 positions match TRBD2. The CDR3 contains 14 residues. Germline loops: CDR1 ENHRY, CDR2 SYGVKD. After removal of 10 bases from V and 7 bases from J, the junction contained 10 bases not matched to a gene. CDR3 region: CATAGASGRNEQFF. The CDR3 coding sequence is TGTGCCACCGCTGGGGCTAGCGGGAGAAATGAGCAGTTCTTC.

This clone was recorded a few times. The rearrangement links TRBV2 to TRBJ1-6; no firm D call. Germline V gives CDR1 SNHLY, CDR2 FYNNEI. Trimming removed 8 bases from V and 8 bases from J, with 10 bases in between. The CDR3 has 12 amino acids. The CDR3 DNA is TGTGCCAGCCACGATAGTGATTCACCCCTCCACTTT. This sequence encodes CASHDSDSPLHF.

The chain combines TRBV6-1 with TRBJ1-2; 9 bases align to TRBD1. The trim removed 4 bases at V and 3 bases at J, leaving 3 bases unmatched. Germline V gene lookup returns CDR1 MNHNS and CDR2 SASEGT. The CDR3 contains 14 residues. This chain's CDR3 is CASSGGQGDYGYTF. In DNA form, the CDR3 reads TGTGCCAGCAGTGGGGGACAGGGAGACTATGGCTACACCTTC.